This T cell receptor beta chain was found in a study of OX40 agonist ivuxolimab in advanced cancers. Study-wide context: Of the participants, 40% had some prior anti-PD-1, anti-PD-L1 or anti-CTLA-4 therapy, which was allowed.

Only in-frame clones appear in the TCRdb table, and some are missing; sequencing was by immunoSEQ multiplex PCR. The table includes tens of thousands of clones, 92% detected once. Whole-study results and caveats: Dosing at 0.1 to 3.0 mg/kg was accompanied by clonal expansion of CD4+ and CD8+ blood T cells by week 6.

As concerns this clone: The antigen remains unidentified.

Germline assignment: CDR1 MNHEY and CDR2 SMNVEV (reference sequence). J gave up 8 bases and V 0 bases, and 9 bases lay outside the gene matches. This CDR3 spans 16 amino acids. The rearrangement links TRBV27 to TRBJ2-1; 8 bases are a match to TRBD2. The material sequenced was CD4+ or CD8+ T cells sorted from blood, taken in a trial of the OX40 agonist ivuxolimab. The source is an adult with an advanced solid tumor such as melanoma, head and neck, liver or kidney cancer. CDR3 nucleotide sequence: TGTGCCAGCAGTTTATCTCTAGCGGGTAGGGGATATGAGCAGTTCTTC. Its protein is CASSLSLAGRGYEQFF.